Shown below are 2 T cell receptor beta chains from a single sample sequenced in a study of OX40 agonist ivuxolimab in advanced cancers. The protocol was immunoSEQ multiplex PCR, while the TCRdb copy is restricted to in-frame clones and leaves out a portion. The sample lists 100,000 or so clones, about 92% occurring once. Specimen: CD4+ or CD8+ T cells sorted from blood, collected in a trial of the OX40 agonist ivuxolimab. The source is an adult with an advanced solid tumor such as melanoma, head and neck, liver or kidney cancer.

V gene TRBV15 combines with J gene TRBJ2-5; D remains ambiguous. The CDR3 runs 15 residues. Germline V lookup: CDR1 LNHNV, CDR2 YYDKDF (reference sequence). V was cut by 3 bases and J by 3 bases, with 14 bases left in between. CDR3 sequence: CATSRVARPKETQYF. CDR3 nucleotide sequence: TGTGCCACCAGCAGGGTAGCTAGGCCCAAAGAGACCCAGTACTTC.

The chain has TRBV19 and TRBJ2-1; 7 positions match TRBD1. This CDR3 region has 14 residues. J lost 4 bases, V lost 3 bases, and 3 bases had no gene match. Per germline, CDR1 LNHDA and CDR2 SQIVND (reference sequence). The CDR3, as DNA: TGTGCCAGTAGTATGGGACAGCTTTACAATGAGCAGTTCTTC. Translating it yields CASSMGQLYNEQFF.